This T cell receptor (beta chain) was observed in a study of shared clonotypes between healthy human individuals (dated by TCRdb to 2018 to 2021). General notes on the study: The cohort comprised two women and three men aged 18 to 49 years. For each donor, CD4 naive and CD4 memory were each given three plates, CD8 naive was given two plates, and CD8 memory was given one plate. Each donor's leukapheresis produced roughly between roughly 0.85 and 10 billion PBMCs. Different laboratories and diverse techniques were used to prepare libraries and sequence TCR repertoires, to increase sequencing depth and limit assay-specific biases. To estimate repertoire size and how much clonotype sharing occurs between individuals, the study deeply sequenced the blood TCR repertoires of about 5 healthy adults.

A note on this clone: The antigen it recognizes is unknown. Per-nucleotide qualities are absent, and no much larger clonotype sits a single base away.

Sequences GTSNPN (CDR1) and SVGIG (CDR2) are obtained from the germline V gene (reference sequence). The CDR3 sequence holds 14 residues, the cysteine and phenylalanine included. Left in the record is the CDR3 DNA by itself, 42 bases read in frame from the first base. V is shortened by 0 bases, J by 3 bases, and the region joining them spans 12 bases. Points the paper makes about the study in general: Clonotypes shared by all four sorted-subset donors showed higher generation probabilities than non-shared clonotypes. Naive subsets generally had larger estimated clonotype richness than memory subsets did. Sampling was limited to blood, and TCR repertoires in tissue likely differ from TCR repertoires in blood. Rarefaction of sorted-subset datasets indicated incomplete sequencing despite the large sequencing depth. Pairwise subsampling indicated that sequencing depth was expected to affect the degree of clonotype sharing among donors. The small number of donors limited the genetic and exposure-history diversity represented. Sharing across several donors was observed for approximately 4.6% of naive CD4, about 4% of naive CD8, roughly 2.3% of memory CD4, and roughly 0.43% of memory CD8 clonotypes.

TCR CDR3 regions were amplified from genomic DNA by multiplex PCR using the deep immunoSEQ assay. Genomic DNA extracted from each cell subset was distributed evenly over all wells of several immunoSEQ 96-well plates, and each plate served as one replicate. For sorted subsets, approximately 0.2 ug of genomic DNA, equivalent to 30,000 or so T cell genomes, went into each replicate PCR. Purified libraries were quantified with a Qubit 3.0 fluorometer, sized on a Bioanalyzer 2100, and re-quantified with the KAPA Library Quantification kit. Every immunoSEQ 96-well plate was sequenced on a separate single-read 150-cycle Illumina NextSeq 550 flow cell. Per the source publication's procedure: The immunoSEQ output contained only junctional sequences without quality scores, so filtering could not match that applied to full-length reads. Sequences were annotated with PyIR, a Python wrapper for IgBLAST v1.9, using IMGT germline references to assign V/J genes and CDR3. Reads were removed for weak V/J assignments (E-value above 1e-6), missing CDR3, stop codons, out-of-frame junctions, or ambiguous translated residues. A V3J clonotype was defined by an identical inferred V gene, J gene, and CDR3 amino acid sequence. To compute the percentage overlap between repertoires, the number of shared unique clonotypes was divided by the size of the smaller repertoire. Repertoire richness was assessed with RTK rarefaction, the Chao1 estimator, and Recon v2.1 estimates of unobserved clonotypes. Generation probabilities for all TCRbeta clonotypes obtained by the gDNA method from a handful of donors were computed using OLGA. What TCRdb holds here is the immuneACCESS table cut down to in-frame rearrangements. Part of the clones is not present; checked against another copy, under half of the missing clones reflect an unresolved V gene, and the others are unexplained. D and trimming were read from the DNA, whereas the V and J calls and clone size are those reported in that table. This sample is represented by 2 million to 2.5 million clones; 93% of them were singletons. The leading ten clones occupy 0.36% of the sample.

Healthy HIV-negative adults with no recently reported acute infections or vaccinations were included as donors. Only Caucasian adults living in Nashville, Tennessee, USA were represented among the donors. CD4+ T cells were enriched by magnetic negative selection; naive cells were then positively selected on CD45RA, and the negative fraction formed the memory subset. Blood was collected by leukapheresis, and PBMCs were isolated by Ficoll-Histopaque density gradient centrifugation and then cryopreserved in liquid nitrogen vapor phase. Analytical flow cytometry was used to check the purity and quantity of each magnetically sorted T cell population. Genomic DNA was isolated from every sorted fraction and measured by UV absorbance on a Nanodrop 2000c.

The V gene is TRBV30 and the J gene is TRBJ2-7; a confident D gene designation cannot be given. This TCR derives from a man aged 18 to 29 in good health. Some clones in this sample may be carry-over from other donors' samples. Sequencing was done on a sample of naive CD4+ T cells from PBMCs. This specimen's cell subset or site label, per the study, means: CD45RA+ positively selected. The DNA is as follows: TGTGCCTGGAGTGTGCTGGCAGGCCACTACGAGCAGTACTTC. Protein translation: CAWSVLAGHYEQYF.